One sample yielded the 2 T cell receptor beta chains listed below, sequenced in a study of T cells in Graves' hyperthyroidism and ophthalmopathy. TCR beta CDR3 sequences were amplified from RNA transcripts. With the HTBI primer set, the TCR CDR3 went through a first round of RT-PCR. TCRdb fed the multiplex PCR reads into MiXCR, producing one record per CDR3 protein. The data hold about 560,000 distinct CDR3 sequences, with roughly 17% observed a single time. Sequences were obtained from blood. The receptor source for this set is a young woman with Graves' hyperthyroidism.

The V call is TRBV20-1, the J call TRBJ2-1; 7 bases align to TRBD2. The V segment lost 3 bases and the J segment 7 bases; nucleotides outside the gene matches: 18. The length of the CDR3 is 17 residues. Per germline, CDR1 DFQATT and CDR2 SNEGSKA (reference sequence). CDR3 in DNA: TGCAGTGCTAGCGGGGAGGGTCGGGAGTGGAGACAAAATGAGCAGTTCTTC. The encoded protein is CSASGEGREWRQNEQFF.

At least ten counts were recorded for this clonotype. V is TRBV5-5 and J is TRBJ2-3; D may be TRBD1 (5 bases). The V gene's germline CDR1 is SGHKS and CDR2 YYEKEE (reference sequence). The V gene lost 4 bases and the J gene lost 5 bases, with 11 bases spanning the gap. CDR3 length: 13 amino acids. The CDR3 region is CASSTPQGDTQYF. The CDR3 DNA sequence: TGTGCCAGCAGCACGCCTCAGGGAGATACGCAGTATTTT.